The 30 T cell receptor beta chains presented below share a single source sample, sequenced in a study of T cell responses to AZD1222 COVID-19 vaccine. Using immunoSEQ multiplex PCR, the repertoire was profiled, and TCRdb retains in-frame clones only, with some absent. The table shows 160,000 or so clones, with around nine tenths occurring only once. The sequences come from peripheral blood, collected on day 0 of AZD1222 vaccination. Receptors were obtained from an adult in good health.

The rearrangement links TRBV28 to TRBJ1-2; 7 bases fit TRBD1. This CDR3 spans 15 amino acids. Germline assignment: CDR1 MDHEN and CDR2 SYDVKM. V was pared by 0 bases and J by 3 bases, with 4 bases of the junction left unmatched. The CDR3 here is CASSLWQGVDYGYTF. The CDR3 nucleotides read TGTGCCAGCAGTTTATGGCAGGGGGTGGACTATGGCTACACCTTC.

This chain joins TRBV6-5 and TRBJ2-1; D might be TRBD1 (5 bases). Germline CDR1 is MNHEY and CDR2 is SVGAGI. The CDR3 runs to 13 residues. V was pared by 3 bases and J by 4 bases, with 7 bases between. Here the CDR3 DNA reads TGTGCCAGCAGTTATGACAGTTACAATGAGCAGTTCTTC. This gives the protein CASSYDSYNEQFF.

This clone was counted only a few times. The chain links TRBV18 to TRBJ1-3; TRBD1 might be the D (5 bases). The germline V gene encodes CDR1 KGHSH and CDR2 LQKENI. There are 16 residues in the CDR3. V was cut by 2 bases and J by 0 bases, with 11 bases left in between. The CDR3 nucleotides read TGTGCCAGCTCACCAAAGCAGGGCCTCTCTGGAAACACCATATATTTT. This encodes CASSPKQGLSGNTIYF.

This chain links TRBV6-2 or TRBV6-3 with TRBJ1-5; D unclear. This CDR3 is built from 13 residues. Trimming took off 6 bases at V and 2 bases at J, with 8 bases between the two ends. Per germline, CDR1 MNHEY and CDR2 SVGEGT. The CDR3 coding sequence is TGTGCCAGCAGCCCCGATGGCAATCAGCCCCAGCATTTT. It translates to CASSPDGNQPQHF.

This rearrangement joins TRBV2 to TRBJ1-4, with a weak D call TRBD1 (5 bases). Germline V lookup: CDR1 SNHLY, CDR2 FYNNEI. The CDR3 spans 16 residues. V gave up 8 bases and J gave up 8 bases, with 24 bases separating them. CDR3 region: CASDLDADPGAEKLFF. The CDR3 nucleotides read TGTGCCAGCGACCTCGACGCAGACCCTGGGGCCGAAAAACTGTTTTTT.

The V and J genes are TRBV5-5 and TRBJ1-1, with 10 bases lining up with TRBD1. CDR1 is SGHKS and CDR2 is YYEKEE in the germline V gene (reference sequence). This CDR3 is built from 15 residues. The trim removed 0 bases at V and 4 bases at J, leaving 3 bases unmatched. CDR3 coding DNA: TGTGCCAGCAGCTTGGGCGGACAGGGGGGCACTGAAGCTTTCTTT. The encoded protein is CASSLGGQGGTEAFF.

This chain connects TRBV7-3 to TRBJ2-3, with D uncertain. V was trimmed by 5 bases and J by 2 bases, leaving 14 bases between them. The germline V gene encodes CDR1 SGHTA and CDR2 FQGTGA. The CDR3 covers 15 residues. The CDR3 region has the DNA TGTGCCAGCAGCGCCCCGACGGACGACACAGATACGCAGTATTTT. As protein: CASSAPTDDTDTQYF. The whole variable domain, remainder taken from reference TRBV7-3 and TRBJ2-3, is GAGVSQTPSNKVTEKGKYVELRCDPISGHTALYWYRQSLGQGPEFLIYFQGTGAADDSGLPNDRFFAVRPEGSVSTLKIQRTERGDSAVYLCASSAPTDDTDTQYFGPGTRLTVL.

The rearrangement links TRBV6-5 to TRBJ1-2, with D tentatively TRBD1 (5 bases). The CDR3 sequence is 15 residues long. Trimming stripped 5 bases from V and 3 bases from J, with 16 bases between. Germline lookup yields CDR1 MNHEY and CDR2 SVGAGI. The CDR3 region has the DNA TGTGCCAGCAGTACCAGAACAGGAGGGGACTATGGCTACACCTTC. As protein: CASSTRTGGDYGYTF.

The gene calls are TRBV4-3 and TRBJ2-1; D is undetermined. The germline CDR1 and CDR2 sequences are LGHNA and YSLEER. Deletions cut 1 base from V and 4 bases from J, with 8 bases between. This CDR3 has 14 residues. This CDR3 reads CASSQGAYYNEQFF. Here the CDR3 DNA reads TGCGCCAGCAGCCAAGGGGCGTATTACAATGAGCAGTTCTTC.

This chain uses TRBV5-8 with TRBJ1-5, with TRBD1 matching 10 bases. Germline lookup yields CDR1 SGHTS and CDR2 YDEGEE. The V and J ends lost 4 bases and 5 bases, in that order; junction bases with no gene match: 6. The CDR3 runs 15 residues. In DNA, the CDR3 is TGTGCCAGCAGCGCTGGGACAGGGGCGGATCAGCCCCAGCATTTT. It yields the protein CASSAGTGADQPQHF. The whole variable domain, remainder taken from reference TRBV5-8 and TRBJ1-5, is EAGVTQSPTHLIKTRGQQATLRCSPISGHTSVYWYQQALGLGLQFLLWYDEGEERNRGNFPPRFSGRQFPNYSSELNVNALELEDSALYLCASSAGTGADQPQHFGDGTRLSIL.

This sequence joins TRBV7-2 and TRBJ1-1; D perhaps matches TRBD1 (5 bases). Trimming cost V 3 bases and J 5 bases, with 16 bases left between them. This CDR3 spans 15 amino acids. The germline V gene encodes CDR1 SGHTA and CDR2 FQGNSA. CDR3 DNA: TGTGCCAGCAGCTTCTACGGACACCGAGGAACTGAAGCTTTCTTT. This encodes CASSFYGHRGTEAFF.

V and J are TRBV5-1 and TRBJ2-5, with D possibly matching TRBD2 (6 bases). CDR1 is SGHRS, CDR2 YFSETQ, per germline. This CDR3 contains 12 residues. Trimming removed 4 bases at V and 5 bases at J, with 9 bases between. CDR3 in DNA: TGCGCCAGCAGCCCGAGCGGGGAGACCCAGTACTTC. Translating it yields CASSPSGETQYF.

This chain uses TRBV9 with TRBJ1-3, with D perhaps TRBD1 (5 bases). CDR1 and CDR2 from the germline V gene are SGDLS and YYNGEE. Deletions cut 2 bases from V and 3 bases from J, with 15 bases between. This CDR3 is 16 amino acids long. The CDR3 region has the DNA TGTGCCAGCAGCGTGGGGGATCTCACCCTTGGAAACACCATATATTTT. Its protein product is CASSVGDLTLGNTIYF.

This clone was detected once. V gene TRBV7-9 combines with J gene TRBJ1-1; D is perhaps TRBD1 (5 bases). This CDR3 contains 16 residues. Trimming removed 2 bases from V and 4 bases from J, with 17 bases in between. Germline V gene sequence: CDR1 SEHNR, CDR2 FQNEAQ (reference sequence). Here the CDR3 reads CASSLRAGRGGTEAFF. Written as DNA, the CDR3 is TGTGCCAGCAGCTTAAGGGCAGGGAGGGGAGGCACTGAAGCTTTCTTT. The full variable domain, rest sourced from reference TRBV7-9 and TRBJ1-1, is DTGVSQNPRHKITKRGQNVTFRCDPISEHNRLYWYRQTLGQGPEFLTYFQNEAQLEKSRLLSDRFSAERPKGSFSTLEIQRTEQGDSAMYLCASSLRAGRGGTEAFFGQGTRLTVV.

This rearrangement joins TRBV27 to TRBJ1-2, with no clear D. V shed 5 bases and J shed 6 bases, with 13 bases lying between them. The CDR3 has 13 amino acids. Germline CDR1 reads MNHEY; CDR2 reads SMNVEV (reference sequence). CDR3: CASSPPGSDGYTF. The CDR3 bases are TGTGCCAGCAGTCCCCCGGGGAGTGATGGCTACACCTTC.

This clone has just one count. The V and J genes are TRBV30 and TRBJ1-6, with 7 bases aligning to TRBD1. The germline CDR1 and CDR2 sequences are GTSNPN and SVGIG (reference sequence). The CDR3 length is 13 residues. V lost 7 bases and J lost 7; bases outside the gene matches: 7. CDR3 loop: CASSTGLNSPLHF. The CDR3 DNA reads TGTGCCTCCTCGACAGGGCTGAATTCACCCCTCCACTTT.

J is TRBJ2-7 and V is TRBV6-5; TRBD1 matches at 7 bases. Germline CDR1 reads MNHEY; CDR2 reads SVGAGI. The CDR3 sequence is 13 residues long. The ends lost 7 bases at V and 6 bases at J; junction bases unmatched: 9. The CDR3 here is CASTDRVPSEQYF. As DNA, the CDR3 is TGTGCCAGCACCGACAGGGTTCCCTCCGAGCAGTACTTC.

In its sample, this clone was seen once. The gene calls are TRBV28 and TRBJ1-1; 7 nucleotides match TRBD1. Germline V gene lookup returns CDR1 MDHEN and CDR2 SYDVKM. This CDR3 is built from 14 residues. With V trimmed by 4 bases and J by 6 bases, 8 bases remained unmatched. The CDR3 region is CASSSEDRIPEAFF. CDR3 DNA sequence: TGTGCCAGCAGTTCAGAGGACAGGATCCCTGAAGCTTTCTTT.

The chain carries TRBV5-4 and TRBJ1-5, with a possible D match to TRBD1 (6 bases). This CDR3 contains 16 residues. Germline CDR1 reads SGHNT; CDR2 reads YYREEE (reference sequence). Between the trimmed V and J ends, which lost 3 bases and 1 base, there was a span of 14 bases. CDR3 protein: CASSWGGQGSNQPQHF. The CDR3 DNA reads TGTGCCAGCAGCTGGGGCGGCCAGGGGAGCAATCAGCCCCAGCATTTT.

The CDR3 region has the DNA TGTGCCAGCAGGACCTCCGGGGGACTAAATCAGCCCCAGCATTTT. This sequence encodes CASRTSGGLNQPQHF. This chain links TRBV28 with TRBJ1-5; D is perhaps TRBD1 (5 bases). There are 15 residues in the CDR3. Trimming left V 6 bases short and J 4 bases short, with 16 bases between. Germline lookup yields CDR1 MDHEN and CDR2 SYDVKM.

The gene calls are TRBV25-1 and TRBJ2-1; D might be TRBD2 (5 bases). The CDR3 totals 17 residues. V shed 2 bases and J shed 0 bases, with 14 bases lying between them. Germline V CDR1 and CDR2: MGHDK, SYGVNS. The CDR3: CASSEERQRLSYNEQFF. The CDR3 DNA is TGTGCCAGCAGTGAAGAGCGGCAGCGGCTCTCCTACAATGAGCAGTTCTTC.

The CDR3 DNA is TGTGCCTGTCACTCGGGAGCAACTAATGAAAAACTGTTTTTT. Translating it yields CACHSGATNEKLFF. The V gene is TRBV30, the J gene TRBJ1-4; the D is unclear. CDR3 size: 14 residues. The V end lost 6 bases, the J end lost 0 bases, and 11 bases lay between the germline ends. Germline CDR1 reads GTSNPN; CDR2 reads SVGIG (reference sequence).

The chain uses TRBV12-3 or TRBV12-4 and TRBJ1-2; D ambiguous. The CDR3 runs to 11 residues. V dropped 1 base and J dropped 7 bases, with 4 bases sitting between them. For the CDR3, the DNA is TGTGCCAGCAGTTTAGGTTCTGGCTACACCTTC. Amino acid sequence: CASSLGSGYTF.

J is TRBJ2-2 and V is TRBV5-1, with D unclear. Germline V CDR1 and CDR2: SGHRS, YFSETQ. This CDR3 has 14 amino acids. V was trimmed by 4 bases and J by 5 bases, leaving 12 bases between them. CDR3 region: CASSLQQNTGELFF. The CDR3 coding sequence is TGCGCCAGCAGCCTCCAACAGAATACCGGGGAGCTGTTTTTT.

The gene calls are TRBV18 and TRBJ1-4; TRBD1 agrees at 8 bases. CDR1 and CDR2 from the germline V gene are KGHSH and LQKENI. The V gene end was trimmed by 3 bases and the J gene end by 7 bases; junction bases not matched to a gene: 7. The CDR3 consists of 15 residues. CDR3 amino acids: CASSPLQGEPEKLFF. The CDR3 DNA follows: TGTGCCAGCTCACCGTTACAGGGGGAGCCTGAAAAACTGTTTTTT.

CDR3 in amino acids: CASSEMGLLPGAFF. In DNA form, the CDR3 reads TGTGCCAGCAGTGAGATGGGACTCCTGCCGGGAGCTTTCTTT. This chain joins TRBV6-1 and TRBJ1-1, with D possibly TRBD1 on 5 matching bases. CDR3 length: 14 amino acids. Per the germline V gene, CDR1 is MNHNS and CDR2 is SASEGT. V shed 3 bases and J shed 10 bases, with 18 bases lying between them.

The chain is built from TRBV11-2 and TRBJ2-7; D ambiguous. CDR1 is SGHAT, CDR2 FQNNGV, per germline. With 0 bases removed from V and 2 bases from J, the gap between germline ends came to 11 bases. The CDR3 has 15 amino acids. The CDR3 DNA is TGTGCCAGCAGCTTAGAGTTTGGCCTGACCTACGAGCAGTACTTC. As protein: CASSLEFGLTYEQYF. The full variable domain, its missing parts supplied by reference TRBV11-2 and TRBJ2-7, is EAGVAQSPRYKIIEKRQSVAFWCNPISGHATLYWYQQILGQGPKLLIQFQNNGVVDDSQLPKDRFSAERLKGVDSTLKIQPAKLEDSAVYLCASSLEFGLTYEQYFGPGTRLTVT.

CDR3 loop: CASDAGEAGELFF. CDR3 bases: TGTGCCAGTGACGCGGGAGAGGCGGGGGAGCTGTTTTTT. The chain employs TRBV19 and TRBJ2-2; TRBD2 matches 7 bases. The length of the CDR3 is 13 residues. V gave up 8 bases and J gave up 8 bases; unmatched junction bases: 8. Per germline, CDR1 LNHDA and CDR2 SQIVND (reference sequence). Based on the CDR3 plus reference TRBV19 and TRBJ2-2, the full variable domain is DGGITQSPKYLFRKEGQNVTLSCEQNLNHDAMYWYRQDPGQGLRLIYYSQIVNDFQKGDIAEGYSVSREKKESFPLTVTSAQKNPTAFYLCASDAGEAGELFFGEGSRLTVL.

CDR3 region: CASSSRGGNTEAFF. CDR3 DNA: TGTGCCAGCAGCTCAAGAGGAGGGAACACTGAAGCTTTCTTT. The gene calls are TRBV11-3 and TRBJ1-1, with D unresolved. The CDR3 consists of 14 residues. Germline V lookup: CDR1 SGHNT, CDR2 YENEEA. Trimming shortened V by 4 bases and J by 1 base, and 10 bases separated the two germline ends.

Written as DNA, the CDR3 is TGTGCCAGCAGCCGGGACGGGACAGGGGTTTACTATGGCTACACCTTC. This translates into CASSRDGTGVYYGYTF. The chain couples TRBV28 to TRBJ1-2, with 10 bases lining up with TRBD1. The CDR3 is made up of 16 amino acids. Germline values: CDR1 MDHEN, CDR2 SYDVKM. V was clipped by 6 bases and J by 3 bases; unmatched bases: 10.